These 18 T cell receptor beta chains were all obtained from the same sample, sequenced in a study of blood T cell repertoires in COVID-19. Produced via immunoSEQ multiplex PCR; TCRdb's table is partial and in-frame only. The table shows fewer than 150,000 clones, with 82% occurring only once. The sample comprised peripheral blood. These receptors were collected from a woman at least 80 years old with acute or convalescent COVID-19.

CDR3 DNA: TGCGCCAGCTCGGGGAGCCCTAGCAACTACGAGCAGTACTTC. It yields the protein CASSGSPSNYEQYF. The chain combines TRBV5-1 with TRBJ2-7; D perhaps matches TRBD2 (5 bases). Germline CDR1 SGHRS, CDR2 YFSETQ. The CDR3 sequence is 14 residues long. Trimming removed 7 bases from V and 3 bases from J, with 17 bases in between. Combining the CDR3 with reference TRBV5-1 and TRBJ2-7 gives the whole variable domain KAGVTQTPRYLIKTRGQQVTLSCSPISGHRSVSWYQQTPGQGLQFLFEYFSETQRNKGNFPGRFSGRQFSNSRSEMNVSTLELGDSALYLCASSGSPSNYEQYFGPGTRLTVT.

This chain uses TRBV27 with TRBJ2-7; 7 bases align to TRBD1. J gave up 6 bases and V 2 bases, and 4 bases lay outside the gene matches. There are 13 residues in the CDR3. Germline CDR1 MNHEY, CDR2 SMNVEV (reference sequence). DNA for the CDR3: TGTGCCAGCAGTTTACAGACAGGGTTCGAGCAGTACTTC. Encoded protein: CASSLQTGFEQYF.

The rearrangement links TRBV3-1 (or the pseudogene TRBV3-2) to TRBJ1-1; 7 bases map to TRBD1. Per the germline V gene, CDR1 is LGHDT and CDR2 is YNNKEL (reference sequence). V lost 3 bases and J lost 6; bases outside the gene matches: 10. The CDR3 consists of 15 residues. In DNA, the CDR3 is TGTGCCAGCAGCCATCTCGACAGGGTGAGGGCTGAAGCTTTCTTT. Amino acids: CASSHLDRVRAEAFF.

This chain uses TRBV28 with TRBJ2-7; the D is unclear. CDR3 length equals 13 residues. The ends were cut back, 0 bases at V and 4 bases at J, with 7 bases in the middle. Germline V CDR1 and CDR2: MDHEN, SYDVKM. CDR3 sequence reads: CASSLWTGYEQYF. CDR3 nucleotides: TGTGCCAGCAGTTTATGGACCGGGTACGAGCAGTACTTC. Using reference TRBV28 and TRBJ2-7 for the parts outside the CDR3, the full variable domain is DVKVTQSSRYLVKRTGEKVFLECVQDMDHENMFWYRQDPGLGLRLIYFSYDVKMKEKGDIPEGYSVSREKKERFSLILESASTNQTSMYLCASSLWTGYEQYFGPGTRLTVT.

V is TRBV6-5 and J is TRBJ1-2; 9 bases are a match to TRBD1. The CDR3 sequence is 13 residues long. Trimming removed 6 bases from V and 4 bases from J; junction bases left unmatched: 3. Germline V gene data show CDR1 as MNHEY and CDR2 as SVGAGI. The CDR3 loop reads CASRTGGFYGYTF. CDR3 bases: TGTGCCAGCAGGACAGGGGGTTTCTATGGCTACACCTTC.

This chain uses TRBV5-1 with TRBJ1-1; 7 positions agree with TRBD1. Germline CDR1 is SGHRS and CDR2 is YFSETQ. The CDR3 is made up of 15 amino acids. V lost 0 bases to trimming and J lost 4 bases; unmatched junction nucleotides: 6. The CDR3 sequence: CASSLEVRGSTEAFF. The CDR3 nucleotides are TGCGCCAGCAGCTTGGAGGTCAGGGGGTCCACTGAAGCTTTCTTT. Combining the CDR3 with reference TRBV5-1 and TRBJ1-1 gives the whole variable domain KAGVTQTPRYLIKTRGQQVTLSCSPISGHRSVSWYQQTPGQGLQFLFEYFSETQRNKGNFPGRFSGRQFSNSRSEMNVSTLELGDSALYLCASSLEVRGSTEAFFGQGTRLTVV.

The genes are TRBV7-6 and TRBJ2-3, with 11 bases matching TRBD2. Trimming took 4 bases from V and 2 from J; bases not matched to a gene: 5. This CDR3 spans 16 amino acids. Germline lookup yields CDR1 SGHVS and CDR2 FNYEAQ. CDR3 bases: TGTGCCAGCAGCTCAGTAGCGGGAGGGGCCACAGATACGCAGTATTTT. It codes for CASSSVAGGATDTQYF.

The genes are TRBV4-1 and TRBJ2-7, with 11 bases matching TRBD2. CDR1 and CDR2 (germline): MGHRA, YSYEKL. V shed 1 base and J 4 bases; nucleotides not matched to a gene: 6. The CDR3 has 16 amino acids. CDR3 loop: CASSQAVSSGRYEQYF. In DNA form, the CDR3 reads TGCGCCAGCAGCCAAGCTGTTTCTAGCGGGAGGTACGAGCAGTACTTC.

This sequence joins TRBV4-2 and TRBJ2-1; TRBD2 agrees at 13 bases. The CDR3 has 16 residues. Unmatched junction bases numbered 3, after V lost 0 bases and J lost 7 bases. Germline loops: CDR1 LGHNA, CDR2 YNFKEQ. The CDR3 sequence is CASSQETSGRWNEQFF. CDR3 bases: TGTGCCAGCAGCCAAGAGACTAGCGGGAGGTGGAATGAGCAGTTCTTC.

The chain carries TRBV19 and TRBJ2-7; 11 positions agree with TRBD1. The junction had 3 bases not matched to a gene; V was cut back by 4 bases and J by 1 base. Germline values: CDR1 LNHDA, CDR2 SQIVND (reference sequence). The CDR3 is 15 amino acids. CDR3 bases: TGTGCCAGTAGTAGGACAGGGGGCGAGTCCTACGAGCAGTACTTC. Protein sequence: CASSRTGGESYEQYF. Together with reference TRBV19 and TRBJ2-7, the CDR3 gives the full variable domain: DGGITQSPKYLFRKEGQNVTLSCEQNLNHDAMYWYRQDPGQGLRLIYYSQIVNDFQKGDIAEGYSVSREKKESFPLTVTSAQKNPTAFYLCASSRTGGESYEQYFGPGTRLTVT.

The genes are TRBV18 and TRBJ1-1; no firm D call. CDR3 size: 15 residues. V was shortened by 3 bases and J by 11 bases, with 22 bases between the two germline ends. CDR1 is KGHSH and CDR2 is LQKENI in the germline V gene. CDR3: CASSPSLGAQKRAFF. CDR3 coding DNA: TGTGCCAGCTCACCTAGTCTCGGCGCCCAAAAGAGGGCTTTCTTT.

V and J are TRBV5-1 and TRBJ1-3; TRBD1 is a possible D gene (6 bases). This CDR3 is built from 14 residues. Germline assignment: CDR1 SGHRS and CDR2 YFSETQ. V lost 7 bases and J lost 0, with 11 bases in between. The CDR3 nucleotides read TGCGCCAGCGGAGACAGGAGCTCTGGAAACACCATATATTTT. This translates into CASGDRSSGNTIYF.

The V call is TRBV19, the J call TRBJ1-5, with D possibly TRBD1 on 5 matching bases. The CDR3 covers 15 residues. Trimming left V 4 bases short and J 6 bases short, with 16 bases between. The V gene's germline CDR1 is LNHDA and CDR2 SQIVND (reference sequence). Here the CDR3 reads CASSRRGGLRQPQHF. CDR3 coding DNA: TGTGCCAGTAGTAGGAGGGGAGGGCTCCGTCAGCCCCAGCATTTT.

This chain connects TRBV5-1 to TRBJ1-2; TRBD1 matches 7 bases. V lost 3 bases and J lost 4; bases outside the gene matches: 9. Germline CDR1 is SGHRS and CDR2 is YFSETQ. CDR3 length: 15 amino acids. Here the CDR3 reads CASSYYPGQFYGYTF. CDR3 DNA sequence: TGCGCCAGCAGCTATTACCCGGGACAGTTCTATGGCTACACCTTC. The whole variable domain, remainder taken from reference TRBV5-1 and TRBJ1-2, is KAGVTQTPRYLIKTRGQQVTLSCSPISGHRSVSWYQQTPGQGLQFLFEYFSETQRNKGNFPGRFSGRQFSNSRSEMNVSTLELGDSALYLCASSYYPGQFYGYTFGSGTRLTVV.

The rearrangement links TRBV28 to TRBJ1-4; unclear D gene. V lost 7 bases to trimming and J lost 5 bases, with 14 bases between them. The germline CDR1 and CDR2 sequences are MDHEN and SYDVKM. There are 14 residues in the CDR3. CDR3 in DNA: TGTGCCAGCACCCTCCGAGGGCCCAATGAAAAACTGTTTTTT. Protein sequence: CASTLRGPNEKLFF.

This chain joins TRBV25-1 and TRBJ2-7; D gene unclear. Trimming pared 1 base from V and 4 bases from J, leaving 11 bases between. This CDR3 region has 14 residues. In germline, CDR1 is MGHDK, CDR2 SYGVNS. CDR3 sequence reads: CASSEFTVPYEQYF. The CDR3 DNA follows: TGTGCCAGCAGTGAATTCACAGTTCCTTACGAGCAGTACTTC.

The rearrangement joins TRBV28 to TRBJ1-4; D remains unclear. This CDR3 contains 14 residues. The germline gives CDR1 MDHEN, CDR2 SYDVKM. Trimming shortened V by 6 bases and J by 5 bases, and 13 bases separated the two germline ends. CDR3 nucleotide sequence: TGTGCCAGCAGGCCCGTCCCACGGAATGAAAAACTGTTTTTT. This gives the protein CASRPVPRNEKLFF.

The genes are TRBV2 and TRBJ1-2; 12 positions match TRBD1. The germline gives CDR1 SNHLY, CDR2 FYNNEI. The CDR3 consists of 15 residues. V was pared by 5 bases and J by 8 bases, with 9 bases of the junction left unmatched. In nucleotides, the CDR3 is TGTGCCAGCAGTTGGCCGGGACAGGGGGCGGAAGGCTACACCTTC. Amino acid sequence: CASSWPGQGAEGYTF.